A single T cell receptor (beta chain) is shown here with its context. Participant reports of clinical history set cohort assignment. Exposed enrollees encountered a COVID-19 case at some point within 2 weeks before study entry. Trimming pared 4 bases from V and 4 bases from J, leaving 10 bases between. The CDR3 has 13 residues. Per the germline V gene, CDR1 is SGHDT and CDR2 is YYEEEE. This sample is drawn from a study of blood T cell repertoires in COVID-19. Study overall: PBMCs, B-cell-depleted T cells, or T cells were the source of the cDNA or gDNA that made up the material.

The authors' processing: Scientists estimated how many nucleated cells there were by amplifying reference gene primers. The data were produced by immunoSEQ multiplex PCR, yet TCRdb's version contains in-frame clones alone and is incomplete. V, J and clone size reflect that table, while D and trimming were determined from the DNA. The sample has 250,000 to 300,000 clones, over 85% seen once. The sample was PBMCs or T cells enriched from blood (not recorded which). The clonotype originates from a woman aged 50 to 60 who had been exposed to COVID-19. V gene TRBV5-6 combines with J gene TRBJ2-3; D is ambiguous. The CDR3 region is CASSPSPSDTQYF. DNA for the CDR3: TGTGCCAGCAGCCCTAGTCCCTCAGATACGCAGTATTTT. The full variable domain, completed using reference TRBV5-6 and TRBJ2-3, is DAGVTQSPTHLIKTRGQQVTLRCSPKSGHDTVSWYQQALGQGPQFIFQYYEEEERQRGNFPDRFSGHQFPNYSSELNVNALLLGDSALYLCASSPSPSDTQYFGPGTRLTVL.